The 15 T cell receptor beta chains given below trace back to one sample, sequenced in a study of cytomegalovirus exposure and HLA in healthy donors. 60 Vbeta and 13 Jbeta primers were used in PCR. Clones were sequenced by immunoSEQ multiplex PCR, and TCRdb holds only the in-frame ones, with some missing. Altogether roughly 240,000 clones are present, roughly 73% being singletons, with the ten largest covering approximately 0.47%. The specimen sequenced was PBMCs. The receptor set was obtained from a boy aged 5 to 17 in good health and CMV-seronegative.

The rearrangement uses TRBV9 and TRBJ2-1; D ambiguous. The V gene lost 0 bases and the J gene lost 0 bases, with 16 bases spanning the gap. Germline V gene lookup returns CDR1 SGDLS and CDR2 YYNGEE. The CDR3 is 18 amino acids. The CDR3 loop reads CASSVESVQLGSYNEQFF. CDR3 bases: TGTGCCAGCAGCGTAGAGAGTGTACAGCTCGGCTCCTACAATGAGCAGTTCTTC.

This clone came up a few times. The V call is TRBV29-1, the J call TRBJ1-4; no clear D. CDR1 and CDR2 (germline): SQVTM, ANQGSEA. V lost 6 bases and J lost 2, with 7 bases in between. The CDR3 has 12 amino acids. Written as DNA, the CDR3 is TGCAGCGTCGGGGAGACTAATGAAAAACTGTTTTTT. Amino acid sequence: CSVGETNEKLFF.

This chain joins TRBV5-6 and TRBJ1-2, with unresolved D. Germline V lookup: CDR1 SGHDT, CDR2 YYEEEE. V gave up 4 bases and J gave up 4 bases, with 8 bases separating them. The CDR3 sequence is 12 residues long. The CDR3 sequence is CASSVGSYGYTF. For the CDR3, the DNA is TGTGCCAGCAGCGTGGGGAGCTATGGCTACACCTTC. The complete variable domain, with remaining parts taken from reference TRBV5-6 and TRBJ1-2, reads DAGVTQSPTHLIKTRGQQVTLRCSPKSGHDTVSWYQQALGQGPQFIFQYYEEEERQRGNFPDRFSGHQFPNYSSELNVNALLLGDSALYLCASSVGSYGYTFGSGTRLTVV.

The gene calls are TRBV6-1 and TRBJ1-2, with D hard to call. CDR1 and CDR2 from the germline V gene are MNHNS and SASEGT. V shed 5 bases and J shed 1 base, with 11 bases lying between them. This CDR3 has 14 residues. This CDR3 reads CASSLGRSNYGYTF. The DNA for the CDR3 is TGTGCCAGCAGTCTGGGGAGGAGTAACTATGGCTACACCTTC.

The genes are TRBV7-9 and TRBJ2-3, with 10 positions matching TRBD2. V was clipped by 0 bases and J by 7 bases; unmatched bases: 7. The CDR3 consists of 16 residues. Germline V gives CDR1 SEHNR, CDR2 FQNEAQ (reference sequence). The CDR3 DNA sequence: TGTGCCAGCAGCTTAGCGATGCCTAGCGGGAGTCATACGCAGTATTTT. Encoded protein: CASSLAMPSGSHTQYF. Full variable domain (remainder filled in from reference TRBV7-9 and TRBJ2-3): DTGVSQNPRHKITKRGQNVTFRCDPISEHNRLYWYRQTLGQGPEFLTYFQNEAQLEKSRLLSDRFSAERPKGSFSTLEIQRTEQGDSAMYLCASSLAMPSGSHTQYFGPGTRLTVL.

This clone has more than one count but fewer than ten. This sequence joins TRBV6-5 and TRBJ2-5; the D is unclear. This CDR3 has 16 amino acids. Trimming pared 0 bases from V and 5 bases from J, leaving 16 bases between. Germline values: CDR1 MNHEY, CDR2 SVGAGI. The CDR3 DNA follows: TGTGCCAGCAGTTACTCACGAGCTACACTGGAGGAGACCCAGTACTTC. It encodes CASSYSRATLEETQYF.

V usage is TRBV6-1 and J usage is TRBJ1-1; D remains unclear. V was shortened by 2 bases and J by 5 bases, with 6 bases between the two germline ends. The CDR3 totals 12 residues. Germline V gene lookup returns CDR1 MNHNS and CDR2 SASEGT. CDR3 protein: CASSEPGTEAFF. CDR3 coding DNA: TGTGCCAGCAGTGAACCGGGAACTGAAGCTTTCTTT.

The rearrangement links TRBV2 to TRBJ2-7, with D unclear. From germline, CDR1 is SNHLY and CDR2 FYNNEI. The CDR3 runs 14 residues. The V and J ends lost 4 bases and 0 bases respectively, with 10 bases between them. The CDR3 protein is CASSGRWSSYEQYF. CDR3 nucleotides: TGTGCCAGCAGTGGTCGTTGGAGCTCCTACGAGCAGTACTTC.

About this clone: Compared with germline, one end of the junction differs, possibly owing to a read error. The DNA of the CDR3 is TGTGCCGGGAGGCGAGGGAGGGAGAGTGAAAAACTGTTTTTT. The encoded protein is CAGRRGRESEKLFF. The J gene is TRBJ1-4, the V gene TRBV30, with unresolved D. CDR1 is GTSNPN, CDR2 SVGIG, per germline (reference sequence). This CDR3 spans 14 amino acids.

V gene TRBV7-9 combines with J gene TRBJ1-1; 8 positions match TRBD1. The CDR3 has 15 residues. Germline V CDR1 and CDR2: SEHNR, FQNEAQ (reference sequence). V shed 4 bases and J 4 bases; nucleotides not matched to a gene: 8. CDR3 DNA: TGTGCCAGCAGCTGGAGCAGGGGGCTCCTCACTGAAGCTTTCTTT. The encoded protein is CASSWSRGLLTEAFF.

This clone was picked up one time. The rearrangement uses TRBV5-1 and TRBJ2-2, with a tentative D call TRBD2 (9 bases). This CDR3 spans 16 amino acids. Deletions cut 0 bases from V and 7 bases from J, with 16 bases between. CDR1 SGHRS and CDR2 YFSETQ come from the germline V gene. DNA of the CDR3: TGCGCCAGCAGCTTGGGTCCTAGCGGGACAGGCGGGGAGCTGTTTTTT. This gives the protein CASSLGPSGTGGELFF.

V usage is TRBV15 and J usage is TRBJ1-3, with a tentative D call TRBD1 (5 bases). CDR3 length equals 19 residues. The V and J ends lost 0 bases and 0 bases respectively, with 18 bases between them. CDR1 and CDR2 from the germline V gene are LNHNV and YYDKDF (reference sequence). The CDR3 region is CATSREYPQDILSGNTIYF. The DNA of the CDR3 is TGTGCCACCAGCAGAGAATATCCTCAGGACATTCTCTCTGGAAACACCATATATTTT.

The chain has TRBV29-1 and TRBJ2-1; TRBD2 matches 8 bases. With V trimmed by 7 bases and J by 8 bases, 10 bases remained unmatched. This CDR3 has 13 amino acids. CDR1 SQVTM and CDR2 ANQGSEA come from the germline V gene. The CDR3 DNA reads TGCAGCGCCCCGCGGGGGGCCGCCTATGAGCAGTTCTTC. Translated: CSAPRGAAYEQFF.

A remark on this clone: Other nucleotide sequences in the sample specify the same CDR3. The chain has TRBV11-2 and TRBJ1-1, with D unclear. This CDR3 region has 14 residues. Germline assignment: CDR1 SGHAT and CDR2 FQNNGV. Trimming pared 1 base from V and 1 base from J, leaving 7 bases between. Here the CDR3 DNA reads TGTGCCAGCAGCTTAGTTGCCGGGAACACTGAAGCTTTCTTT. Translated: CASSLVAGNTEAFF. The full variable domain, with the rest looked up from reference TRBV11-2 and TRBJ1-1, is EAGVAQSPRYKIIEKRQSVAFWCNPISGHATLYWYQQILGQGPKLLIQFQNNGVVDDSQLPKDRFSAERLKGVDSTLKIQPAKLEDSAVYLCASSLVAGNTEAFFGQGTRLTVV.

Of note for this clone: Mismatch with germline at one junction end may stem from a read error. The chain combines TRBV19 with TRBJ1-1, with D tentatively TRBD1 (6 bases). CDR1 and CDR2 from the germline V gene are LNHDA and SQIVND (reference sequence). The CDR3 extends over 12 amino acids. In DNA, the CDR3 is TGTGCGAGTAGATACTCCCAGGGGGAAGCTTTCTTT. It is translated as CASRYSQGEAFF.